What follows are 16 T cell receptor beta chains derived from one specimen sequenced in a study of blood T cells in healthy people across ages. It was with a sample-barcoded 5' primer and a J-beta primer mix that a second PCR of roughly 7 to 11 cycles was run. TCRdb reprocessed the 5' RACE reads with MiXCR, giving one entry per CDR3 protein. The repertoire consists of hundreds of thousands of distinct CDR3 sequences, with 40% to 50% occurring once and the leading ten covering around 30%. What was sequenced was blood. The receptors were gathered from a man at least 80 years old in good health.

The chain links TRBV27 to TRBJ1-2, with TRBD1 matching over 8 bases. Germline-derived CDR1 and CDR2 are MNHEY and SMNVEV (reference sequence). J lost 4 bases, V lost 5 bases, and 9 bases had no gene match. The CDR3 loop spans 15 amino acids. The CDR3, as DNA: TGTGCCAGCAGTCCCCTCAGGGGGCGAGGCTATGGCTACACCTTC. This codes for CASSPLRGRGYGYTF.

The CDR3 loop is CASSLAVGTGELFF. The DNA for the CDR3 is TGTGCCAGCAGCTTAGCCGTCGGAACCGGGGAGCTGTTTTTT. The chain couples TRBV7-9 to TRBJ2-2; D is unclear. This CDR3 has 14 residues. Looked up from germline, CDR1 is SEHNR and CDR2 is FQNEAQ (reference sequence). V was clipped by 0 bases and J by 5 bases, with 7 bases between them.

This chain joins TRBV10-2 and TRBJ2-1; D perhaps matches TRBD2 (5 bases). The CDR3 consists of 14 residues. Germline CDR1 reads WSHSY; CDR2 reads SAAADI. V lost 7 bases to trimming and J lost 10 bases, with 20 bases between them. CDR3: CASTAGLASYEQFF. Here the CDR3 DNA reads TGCGCCAGCACCGCCGGGCTAGCTTCCTACGAGCAGTTCTTC.

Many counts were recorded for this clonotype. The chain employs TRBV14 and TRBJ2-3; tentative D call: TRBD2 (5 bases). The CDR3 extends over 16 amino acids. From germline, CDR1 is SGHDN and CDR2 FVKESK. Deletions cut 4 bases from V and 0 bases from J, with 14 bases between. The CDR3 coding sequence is TGTGCCAGCAGCCTATCGGGGTTCACTAGCACAGATACGCAGTATTTT. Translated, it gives CASSLSGFTSTDTQYF.

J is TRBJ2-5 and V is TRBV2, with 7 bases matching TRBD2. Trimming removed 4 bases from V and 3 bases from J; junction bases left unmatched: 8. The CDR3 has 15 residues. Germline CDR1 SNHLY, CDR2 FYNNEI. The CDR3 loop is CASSGVGLPEETQYF. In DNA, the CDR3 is TGTGCCAGCAGTGGGGTGGGACTACCGGAAGAGACCCAGTACTTC.

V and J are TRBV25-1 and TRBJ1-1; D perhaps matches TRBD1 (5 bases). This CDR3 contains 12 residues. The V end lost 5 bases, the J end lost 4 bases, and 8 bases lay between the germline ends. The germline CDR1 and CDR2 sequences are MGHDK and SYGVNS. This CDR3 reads CASSWGGTEAFF. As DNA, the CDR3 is TGTGCCAGCAGTTGGGGCGGCACTGAAGCTTTCTTT.

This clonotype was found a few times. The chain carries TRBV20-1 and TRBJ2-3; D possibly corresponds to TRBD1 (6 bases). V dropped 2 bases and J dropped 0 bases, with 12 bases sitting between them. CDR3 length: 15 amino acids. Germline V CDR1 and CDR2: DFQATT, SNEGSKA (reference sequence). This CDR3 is CSARHGTTSTDTQYF. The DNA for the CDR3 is TGCAGTGCTAGACATGGGACAACTAGCACAGATACGCAGTATTTT.

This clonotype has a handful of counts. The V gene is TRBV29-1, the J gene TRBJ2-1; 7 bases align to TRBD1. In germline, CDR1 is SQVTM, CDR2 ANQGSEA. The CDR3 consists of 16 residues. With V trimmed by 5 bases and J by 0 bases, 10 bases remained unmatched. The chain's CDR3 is CSVHSPGTVSYNEQFF. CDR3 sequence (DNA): TGCAGCGTTCATTCCCCCGGGACAGTCTCCTACAATGAGCAGTTCTTC.

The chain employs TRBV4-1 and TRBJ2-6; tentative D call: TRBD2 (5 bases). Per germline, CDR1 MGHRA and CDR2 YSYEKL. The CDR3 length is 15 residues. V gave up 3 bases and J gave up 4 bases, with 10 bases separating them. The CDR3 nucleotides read TGCGCCAGCAGCCAGTCGGGATGGGGGGCCAACGTCCTGACTTTC. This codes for CASSQSGWGANVLTF.

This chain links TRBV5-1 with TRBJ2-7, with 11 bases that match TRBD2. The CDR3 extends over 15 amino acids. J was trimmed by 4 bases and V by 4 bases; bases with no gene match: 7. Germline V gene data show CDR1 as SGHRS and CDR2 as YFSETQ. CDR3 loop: CASSPIAGGPYEQYF. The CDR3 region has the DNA TGCGCCAGCAGCCCAATAGCGGGAGGGCCGTACGAGCAGTACTTC.

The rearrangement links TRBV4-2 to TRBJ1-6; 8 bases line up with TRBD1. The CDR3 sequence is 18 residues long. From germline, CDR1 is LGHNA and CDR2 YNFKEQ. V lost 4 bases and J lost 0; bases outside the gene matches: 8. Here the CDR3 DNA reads TGTGCCAGCAGCCCCCAGGACAGGGCTGGCTCCTATAATTCACCCCTCCACTTT. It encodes CASSPQDRAGSYNSPLHF.

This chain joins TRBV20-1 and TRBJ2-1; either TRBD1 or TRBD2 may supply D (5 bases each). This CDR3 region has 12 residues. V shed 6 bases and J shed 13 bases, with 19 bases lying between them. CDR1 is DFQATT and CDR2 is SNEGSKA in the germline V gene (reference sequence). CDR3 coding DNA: TGCAGTGCCCCCGGGGACCCCAAGACCCAGTTCTTC. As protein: CSAPGDPKTQFF.

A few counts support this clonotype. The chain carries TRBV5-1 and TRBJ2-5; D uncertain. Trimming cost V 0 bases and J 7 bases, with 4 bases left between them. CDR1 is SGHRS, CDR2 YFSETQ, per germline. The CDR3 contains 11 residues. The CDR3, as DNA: TGCGCCAGCAGCTTGGAACGGACCCAGTACTTC. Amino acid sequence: CASSLERTQYF. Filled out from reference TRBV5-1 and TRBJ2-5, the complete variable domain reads KAGVTQTPRYLIKTRGQQVTLSCSPISGHRSVSWYQQTPGQGLQFLFEYFSETQRNKGNFPGRFSGRQFSNSRSEMNVSTLELGDSALYLCASSLERTQYFGPGTRLLVL.

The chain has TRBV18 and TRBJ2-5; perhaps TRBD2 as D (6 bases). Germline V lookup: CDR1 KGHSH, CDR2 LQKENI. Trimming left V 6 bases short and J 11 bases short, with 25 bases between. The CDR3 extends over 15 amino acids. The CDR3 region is CASSPTSTSSNEQYF. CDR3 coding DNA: TGTGCCAGCTCTCCTACTAGCACTTCATCCAATGAGCAGTACTTC.

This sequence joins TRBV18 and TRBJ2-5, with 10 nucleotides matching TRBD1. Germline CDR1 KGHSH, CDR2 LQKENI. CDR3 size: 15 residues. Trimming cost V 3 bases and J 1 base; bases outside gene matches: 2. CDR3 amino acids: CASSPGQGFQETQYF. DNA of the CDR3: TGTGCCAGCTCACCGGGACAGGGGTTCCAAGAGACCCAGTACTTC.

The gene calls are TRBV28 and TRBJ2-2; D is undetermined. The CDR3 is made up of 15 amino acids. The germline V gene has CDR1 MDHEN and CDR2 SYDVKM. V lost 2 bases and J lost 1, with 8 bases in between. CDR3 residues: CASSLDQRNTGELFF. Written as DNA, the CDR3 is TGTGCCAGCAGTTTAGACCAGCGGAACACCGGGGAGCTGTTTTTT.